This is a list of T cell receptor beta chains from one sample in a study of T cells in Graves' hyperthyroidism and ophthalmopathy. Each CDR3 protein is one row after TCRdb ran MiXCR on the multiplex PCR reads. Of roughly 500,000 distinct CDR3 sequences in the sample, 22% are singletons; the top ten hold around 47%. Sequencing was carried out using blood. Receptor source: a woman between 65 and 79 years old with Graves' ophthalmopathy. Each CDR3 is given with its conserved first and last residue. Fields, in order: D gene, J gene, V gene, clone size, CDR3 DNA, CDR3 protein. A D gene is named only where the DNA matches it firmly. Size is omitted from some rows. Given values are once, few, many or a class for expanded clones.

D: -; J: TRBJ2-3; V: TRBV18; size: few; DNA: TGTGCCAGCTCACCACGGAGCGGCGGCACAGATACGCAGTATTTT; CDR3: CASSPRSGGTDTQYF
D: -; J: TRBJ1-1; V: TRBV7-2; size: few; DNA: TGTGCCAGCAGCTTAGTGGCCAGGGCGATGACTGAAGCTTTCTTT; CDR3: CASSLVARAMTEAFF
D: -; J: TRBJ1-2; V: TRBV9; size: -; DNA: TGTGCCAGCAGCGTAGATTGGGGCGCGAACTATGGCTACACCTTC; CDR3: CASSVDWGANYGYTF
D: -; J: TRBJ2-5; V: TRBV3-1; size: many; DNA: TGTGCCAGCAGCCAAGCGGGAGAATGGCAGACCCAGTACTTC; CDR3: CASSQAGEWQTQYF
D: TRBD2; J: TRBJ2-1; V: TRBV2; size: many; DNA: TGTGCCAGGACAGTTCGTTCAGCGGGGAACAATGAGCAGTTCTTC; CDR3: CARTVRSAGNNEQFF
D: -; J: TRBJ2-5; V: TRBV28; size: -; DNA: TGTGCCAGCAGTTCCCCCTCAGGCCAAGAGACCCAGTACTTC; CDR3: CASSSPSGQETQYF
D: -; J: TRBJ1-1; V: TRBV5-6; size: once; DNA: TGTGCCAGCAGCTTGGGAAGTTCGGTGAACACTGAAGCTTTCTTT; CDR3: CASSLGSSVNTEAFF
D: -; J: TRBJ2-7; V: TRBV20-1; size: -; DNA: TGCAGTGCCGGGCCGGTTTTTGAGCAGTACTTC; CDR3: CSAGPVFEQYF
D: -; J: TRBJ1-1; V: TRBV12-3/TRBV12-4; size: many; DNA: TGTGCCAGCAGTTGGGGGGGGAACACTGAAGCTTTCTTT; CDR3: CASSWGGNTEAFF
D: TRBD1; J: TRBJ1-2; V: TRBV11-2; size: -; DNA: TGTGCCAGCAGCCCACTCAGGGGACAGGGGCACGGCTACACCTTC; CDR3: CASSPLRGQGHGYTF
D: -; J: TRBJ2-5; V: TRBV4-1; size: -; DNA: TGCGCCAGCAGCCAAGATCACCAGGGCGGGCAAGAGACCCAGTACTTC; CDR3: CASSQDHQGGQETQYF
D: -; J: TRBJ1-4; V: TRBV20-1; size: few; DNA: TGCAGTGCTAGATCTAGAACAGGCCGTGGCGGAACTAATGAAAAACTGTTTTTT; CDR3: CSARSRTGRGGTNEKLFF
D: TRBD2; J: TRBJ2-2; V: TRBV12-5; size: few; DNA: TGTGCTAGTATAGCGGGAGTTAGCACCGGGGAGCTGTTTTTT; CDR3: CASIAGVSTGELFF
D: -; J: TRBJ1-2; V: TRBV6-1; size: -; DNA: TGTGCCAGCAGGTCAGGGGACTATGGCTACACCTTC; CDR3: CASRSGDYGYTF
D: TRBD1; J: TRBJ1-1; V: TRBV19; size: -; DNA: TGTGCCAGTAGTATACCGGGACAGGGAGGTTCTGAAGCTTTCTTT; CDR3: CASSIPGQGGSEAFF
D: -; J: TRBJ1-3; V: TRBV30; size: -; DNA: TGTGCCTGGAGTGTACGTGGAGTTGGCTCTGGAAACACCATATATTTT; CDR3: CAWSVRGVGSGNTIYF
D: -; J: TRBJ1-2; V: TRBV30; size: few; DNA: TGTGCCTGGACCGCAACGGGGTTCGGCTACACCTTC; CDR3: CAWTATGFGYTF
D: TRBD2; J: TRBJ2-1; V: TRBV19; size: few; DNA: TGTGCCAGTAGTATAGCGACTAGCGGGAGCCACAATGAGCAGTTCTTC; CDR3: CASSIATSGSHNEQFF
D: TRBD1; J: TRBJ1-5; V: TRBV20-1; size: few; DNA: TGCAGTGCCCGGAGGACAGGATCGGTTCAGCCCCAGCATTTT; CDR3: CSARRTGSVQPQHF
D: TRBD2; J: TRBJ2-7; V: TRBV20-1; size: -; DNA: TGCAGTGCTAGAGATGTTCGGCGGGAGGGCCCAGTAGGAGAGCAGTACTTC; CDR3: CSARDVRREGPVGEQYF
D: TRBD1; J: TRBJ2-5; V: TRBV5-1; size: -; DNA: TGCGCCAGCAGCGGAGGACAGGGGTCATCGACCCAGTACTTC; CDR3: CASSGGQGSSTQYF
D: TRBD2; J: TRBJ2-3; V: TRBV10-3; size: -; DNA: TGTGCCATCAGCGAGACTAGCGGGAGACTCGATACGCAGTATTTT; CDR3: CAISETSGRLDTQYF
D: -; J: TRBJ1-2; V: TRBV2; size: many; DNA: TGTGCCAGCAGTGAAGCAGGGCTGCTCGGCTACACCTTC; CDR3: CASSEAGLLGYTF
D: -; J: TRBJ1-1; V: TRBV7-9; size: -; DNA: TGTGCCAGCAGCCTAGCTCTGGGCACTGAAGCTTTCTTT; CDR3: CASSLALGTEAFF
D: -; J: TRBJ2-3; V: TRBV29-1; size: -; DNA: TGCAGCGCTTTCACAGATACGCAGTATTTT; CDR3: CSAFTDTQYF
D: -; J: TRBJ2-7; V: TRBV28; size: few; DNA: TGTGCCAGCAGTACGGGTCGCTACGAGCAGTACTTC; CDR3: CASSTGRYEQYF
D: -; J: TRBJ2-5; V: TRBV30; size: -; DNA: TGTGCCTGGTCGGACTTCCGTCAAGAGACCCAGTACTTC; CDR3: CAWSDFRQETQYF
D: -; J: TRBJ2-7; V: TRBV18; size: -; DNA: TGTGCCAGCTCCTCCACGGCAAGCAGGGTATACGAGCAGTACTTC; CDR3: CASSSTASRVYEQYF
D: -; J: TRBJ1-5; V: TRBV29-1; size: many; DNA: TGCAGCGGACACACAGAGGCAGATAGCAATCAGCCCCAGCATTTT; CDR3: CSGHTEADSNQPQHF
D: -; J: TRBJ2-1; V: TRBV7-3; size: -; DNA: TGTGCCAGCAGCTTCAGGGGGGGCTGGTACAATGAGCAGTTCTTC; CDR3: CASSFRGGWYNEQFF
D: TRBD1; J: TRBJ2-3; V: TRBV12-5; size: many; DNA: TGTGCTAGTGCCTCGACAGGGGACGACACAGATACGCAGTATTTT; CDR3: CASASTGDDTDTQYF
D: -; J: TRBJ1-2; V: TRBV19; size: -; DNA: TGTGCCAGTAGTATAGATTCGGCGGTAGTCGGCTACACCTTC; CDR3: CASSIDSAVVGYTF
D: -; J: TRBJ2-2; V: TRBV6-2/TRBV6-3; size: many; DNA: TGTGCCAGCAGTTATTACGGGGCTCGGACCGGGGAGCTGTTTTTT; CDR3: CASSYYGARTGELFF
D: TRBD1; J: TRBJ2-6; V: TRBV7-3; size: few; DNA: TGTGCCAGCAGCAAGACAGGGTCTGGGGCCAACGTCCTGACTTTC; CDR3: CASSKTGSGANVLTF
D: -; J: TRBJ2-2; V: TRBV6-2/TRBV6-3; size: many; DNA: TGTGCCAGCAGTCCCCCGAGCCCCAACACCGGGGAGCTGTTTTTT; CDR3: CASSPPSPNTGELFF
D: -; J: TRBJ2-3; V: TRBV2; size: many; DNA: TGTGCCAGCGATGAACCAGGCACAGATACGCAGTATTTT; CDR3: CASDEPGTDTQYF
D: -; J: TRBJ1-3; V: TRBV2; size: -; DNA: TGTGCCAGCAGTGTAGGTCGGGGGGCTGGAAACACCATATATTTT; CDR3: CASSVGRGAGNTIYF
D: TRBD2; J: TRBJ2-3; V: TRBV5-1; size: few; DNA: TGCGCCAGCAGACAAAGCGGGAGGACAGATACGCAGTATTTT; CDR3: CASRQSGRTDTQYF
D: -; J: TRBJ1-6; V: TRBV28; size: few; DNA: TGTGCCAGCAGTTTAGGGGGGGCCCTACTCAATTCACCCCTCCACTTT; CDR3: CASSLGGALLNSPLHF
D: -; J: TRBJ1-2; V: TRBV12-3/TRBV12-4; size: many; DNA: TGTGCCAGCAGACACGGGGGTGGTGGCTACACCTTC; CDR3: CASRHGGGGYTF
D: -; J: TRBJ2-6; V: TRBV18; size: -; DNA: TGTGCCAGCTCACCACCGATATCCCCTGTTGGGGCCAACGTCCTGACTTTC; CDR3: CASSPPISPVGANVLTF
D: -; J: TRBJ2-5; V: TRBV20-1; size: -; DNA: TGCAGTGCTAAGGGGGGGGGGGGTGAGACCCAGTACTTC; CDR3: CSAKGGGGETQYF
D: TRBD2; J: TRBJ2-1; V: TRBV6-1; size: -; DNA: TGTGCCAGCAGTTTTACTAGCGGGGTAGAGGGTGAGCAGTTCTTC; CDR3: CASSFTSGVEGEQFF
D: TRBD1; J: TRBJ1-1; V: TRBV12-3/TRBV12-4; size: once; DNA: TGTGCCAGCAGCCAACAGGGGAACATTGAAGCTTTCTTT; CDR3: CASSQQGNIEAFF
D: TRBD1; J: TRBJ2-7; V: TRBV12-3/TRBV12-4; size: many; DNA: TGTGCCAGCAGTTTGGCTGCGGGACAGGTCCACTACGAGCAGTACTTC; CDR3: CASSLAAGQVHYEQYF
D: -; J: TRBJ1-5; V: TRBV20-1; size: many; DNA: TGCAGTGCTAAAGGGGCAGCGAATCAGCCCCAGCATTTT; CDR3: CSAKGAANQPQHF
D: -; J: TRBJ1-2; V: TRBV5-1; size: -; DNA: TGCGCCAGCAGCTTACAAGGGGGGCTTAACTATGGCTACACCTTC; CDR3: CASSLQGGLNYGYTF